This TCR beta chain was identified during a study of Ad26.COV2.S vaccination and SARS-CoV-2 variants. The data were produced by immunoSEQ multiplex PCR, yet TCRdb's version contains in-frame clones alone and is incomplete. This sample has about 350,000 clones, with about 90% found just once. Notes on this clone: Its antigen is not identified.

The CDR3 runs 15 residues. With V trimmed by 4 bases and J by 0 bases, 5 bases remained unmatched. Germline lookup yields CDR1 SGHNT and CDR2 YYREEE (reference sequence). The study, taken as a whole, reports: It was reported that spike-specific CD8+ and CD4+ T cell responses were substantially broad after vaccination. Vaccinated and placebo-treated recipients had similar non-spike TCR breadth.

Source: peripheral blood, taken after recovery from COVID-19. This TCR was sampled from a human donor who had recovered from COVID-19. The chain couples TRBV5-4 to TRBJ1-1; 8 bases line up with TRBD1. CDR3 protein: CASSRTGQMNTEAFF. The CDR3 DNA sequence: TGTGCCAGCAGCCGGACAGGGCAGATGAACACTGAAGCTTTCTTT.